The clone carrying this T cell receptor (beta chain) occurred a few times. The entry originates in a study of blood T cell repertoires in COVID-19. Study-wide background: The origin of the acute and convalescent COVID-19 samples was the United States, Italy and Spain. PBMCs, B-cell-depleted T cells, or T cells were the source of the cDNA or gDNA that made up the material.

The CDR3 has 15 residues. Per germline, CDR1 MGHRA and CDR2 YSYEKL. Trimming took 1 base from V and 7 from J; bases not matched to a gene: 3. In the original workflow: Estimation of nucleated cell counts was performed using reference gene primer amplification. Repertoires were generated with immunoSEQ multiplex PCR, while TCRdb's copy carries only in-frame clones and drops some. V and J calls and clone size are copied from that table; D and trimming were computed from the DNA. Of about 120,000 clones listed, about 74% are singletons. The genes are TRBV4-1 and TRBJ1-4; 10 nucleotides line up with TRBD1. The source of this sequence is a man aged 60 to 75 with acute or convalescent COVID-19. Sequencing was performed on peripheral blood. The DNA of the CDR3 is TGCGCCAGCAGCCAAGGGGGGACAGGGGTTGAAAAACTGTTTTTT. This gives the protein CASSQGGTGVEKLFF.